This T cell receptor beta chain was captured by sequencing in a study of OX40 agonist ivuxolimab in advanced cancers. Background for the entire study: Ivuxolimab was a fully human IgG2 agonistic monoclonal antibody targeting the costimulatory receptor OX40 (CD134). Peripheral TCRbeta sequencing was intended to test whether TCR sequence diversity was altered and clonal T-cell expansion was caused by ivuxolimab. Partial responses were achieved by three dose-escalation patients, of whom one had hepatocellular carcinoma and two had cutaneous melanoma. Intravenous ivuxolimab was administered to patients every 2 weeks at six dose levels: 0.01, 0.1, 0.3, 1.5, 3 and 10 mg/kg. Of the approximately 50 dose-escalation patients, hepatocellular carcinoma was present in around 20, melanoma in approximately 15, renal cell carcinoma in 9 and head and neck cancer in 9. The dose-escalation cohort was about 86% male with a mean age of approximately 60 years, ranging from about 23 to 85. Patients were allowed to have had prior anti-PD-1, anti-PD-L1 or anti-CTLA-4 therapy, and 40% to 45% of the dose-escalation patients had been treated with checkpoint inhibitors. The paper describes the monotherapy dose-escalation part (N = 52 patients) of the phase I trial of ivuxolimab. Results and caveats for the whole study, not just this receptor: Low levels of normalized T-cell clonal expansion were also seen in some nonresponding patients. In the 0.1-3.0 mg/kg groups, partial responders were among the patients with the lowest normalized peripheral clonal expansion, particularly in CD8+ T cells. After ivuxolimab, CD8+ T cells had more expanded clones than CD4+ T cells on average. At doses of 0.1 to 3.0 mg/kg, clonal expansion of both CD4+ and CD8+ T cells in blood was seen between baseline and week 6. Which antigens the clonally expanded peripheral T cells were specific for was not determined.

Concerning this clone itself: Its antigen specificity is not known. Base qualities are not at hand, and no much larger clone is one base apart.

Genomic DNA was extracted from sorted cells for sequencing of the TCRbeta CDR3 region. The immunoSEQ Assay was used for sequencing of TCRbeta CDR3 regions. This immuneACCESS table, as held by TCRdb, lists in-frame sequences with V and J called but not all clones. Of the missing ones, under half trace to an unresolved V gene in checked studies; the others have no known cause. Counted in this sample were tens of thousands of clones; under 90% of them appeared once. The ten most abundant clones make up more than 35% of the sample. Germline trimming amounts to 0 bases on V and 5 bases on J, with 9 as the count of junction bases outside the gene matches. The germline V gene (reference sequence) specifies LNHNV as CDR1 and YYDKDF as CDR2. Including cysteine and phenylalanine, the CDR3 has 16 amino acids. The sequence is cut down to CDR3 DNA, 48 bases in frame from base 1. Patients with a history of autoimmune disease or receiving systemic immunosuppression were excluded from the trial. Peripheral blood for TCR sequencing was collected from all dose cohorts at baseline, on cycle 4 day 1, and on cycle 7 day 1. Samples came from an open-label, multicenter, first-in-human phase I dose-escalation trial of ivuxolimab. The trial enrolled adults with locally advanced or metastatic head and neck squamous cell, hepatocellular, melanoma or renal cell carcinoma. Before TCR sequencing, CD4+ and CD8+ T cells were separately sorted from peripheral blood.

The chain employs TRBV15 and TRBJ2-5; the junction holds 7 bases that match TRBD2. The clonotype was recovered from an adult with an advanced solid tumor such as melanoma, head and neck, liver or kidney cancer. Sequenced here: CD4+ or CD8+ T cells sorted from blood, sampled in a trial of the OX40 agonist ivuxolimab. The encoded CDR3 is CATSRETSSRTETQYF. In nucleotides, the sequence is TGTGCCACCAGCAGAGAGACTAGCTCACGGACTGAGACCCAGTACTTC.